Presented here are 30 T cell receptor beta chains from one specimen sequenced in a study of blood T cells in healthy people across ages. Together with a sample-barcoded 5' primer, a J-beta primer mix was included in a second PCR lasting about 7 to 12 cycles. Each CDR3 protein is one row after TCRdb ran MiXCR on the 5' RACE reads. The sample has 800,000 to 1,000,000 distinct CDR3 sequences, around 46% seen once. The sequenced material came from blood. The origin of the receptors is a young man in good health.

The chain combines TRBV3-1 with TRBJ2-1; 8 bases are a match to TRBD1. The CDR3 length is 16 residues. J lost 2 bases, V lost 4 bases, and 7 bases had no gene match. CDR1 is LGHDT, CDR2 YNNKEL, per germline (reference sequence). CDR3 coding DNA: TGTGCCAGCAGCCGAGGACAGGGAGGCCCCTACAATGAGCAGTTCTTC. It is translated as CASSRGQGGPYNEQFF.

This clonotype was detected only a few times. The V gene is TRBV27, the J gene TRBJ2-1; TRBD2 matches 11 bases. From germline, CDR1 is MNHEY and CDR2 SMNVEV (reference sequence). The CDR3 has 15 amino acids. Germline trimming cut 2 bases from V and 5 bases from J; bases unmatched to any gene: 2. As DNA, the CDR3 is TGTGCCAGCAGTTTAGTACTAGCGGGGGACAATGAGCAGTTCTTC. Protein product: CASSLVLAGDNEQFF.

The count of this clonotype is one. Compared with germline, one end of the junction differs, possibly owing to a read error. The genes are TRBV6-2 or TRBV6-3 and TRBJ2-6; no reliable D call. This CDR3 spans 15 amino acids. CDR1 and CDR2 (germline): MNHEY, SVGEGT. The CDR3 protein is CTSSYQRNWANVLTF. CDR3 DNA: TGTACCAGCAGTTACCAACGGAACTGGGCCAACGTCCTGACTTTC.

The V and J genes are TRBV28 and TRBJ1-5; perhaps TRBD1 as D (6 bases). The CDR3 has 15 residues. Trimming removed 8 bases from V and 2 bases from J, with 16 bases in between. Looked up from germline, CDR1 is MDHEN and CDR2 is SYDVKM. CDR3 in DNA: TGTGCCAGCGGGTTACAGGGTAATGGCAATCAGCCCCAGCATTTT. Translating it yields CASGLQGNGNQPQHF.

Notes on this clonotype: A much larger clone is a single base away; this may be a read error. The V call is TRBV6-4, the J call TRBJ2-3, with D maybe TRBD1 (5 bases). Germline CDR1 MRHNA, CDR2 SNTAGT. Trimming left V 2 bases short and J 1 base short, with 7 bases between. This CDR3 has 14 residues. The CDR3 spells CASSDAQGTDTQYF. CDR3 DNA sequence: TGTGCCAGCAGTGACGCACAGGGCACAGATACGCAGTATTTT.

This clonotype occurred a few times. V is TRBV5-5 and J is TRBJ2-1, with 13 positions matching TRBD2. CDR3 length: 16 residues. Losses at the gene ends were 0 bases for V and 8 bases for J; bases not matched to a gene: 5. Germline V gene sequence: CDR1 SGHKS, CDR2 YYEKEE (reference sequence). The CDR3 DNA is TGTGCCAGCAGCTTGGGGACTAGCGGGGGTGTGGATGAGCAGTTCTTC. Its protein product is CASSLGTSGGVDEQFF.

The J gene is TRBJ1-2, the V gene TRBV27; D call uncertain. Germline V gene data show CDR1 as MNHEY and CDR2 as SMNVEV (reference sequence). This CDR3 has 14 amino acids. The V and J ends lost 5 bases and 6 bases respectively, with 16 bases between them. The CDR3 reads CASSPLGEGDGYTF. The CDR3 DNA follows: TGTGCCAGCAGTCCGCTCGGGGAGGGAGATGGCTACACCTTC.

In DNA, the CDR3 is TGCAGCGTTGCAGAGGCAGGGGCAAATTCACCCCTCCACTTT. It yields the protein CSVAEAGANSPLHF. The rearrangement uses TRBV29-1 and TRBJ1-6; weak D call: TRBD1 (6 bases). The CDR3 loop spans 14 amino acids. Germline CDR1 SQVTM, CDR2 ANQGSEA. The germline V and J ends were trimmed by 4 bases and 7 bases, with 14 bases remaining between them. The full variable domain, completed using reference TRBV29-1 and TRBJ1-6, is SAVISQKPSRDICQRGTSLTIQCQVDSQVTMMFWYRQQPGQSLTLIATANQGSEATYESGFVIDKFPISRPNLTFSTLTVSNMSPEDSSIYLCSVAEAGANSPLHFGNGTRLTVT.

The gene calls are TRBV12-3 or TRBV12-4 and TRBJ2-1; 8 positions match TRBD2. After removal of 8 bases from V and 2 bases from J, the junction contained 5 bases not matched to a gene. CDR3 length: 14 residues. The chain's CDR3 is CASQGLGPYNEQFF. CDR3 DNA: TGTGCCAGCCAGGGACTAGGTCCCTACAATGAGCAGTTCTTC.

This chain connects TRBV21-1 to TRBJ2-1; the D segment call TRBD1 is taken from the table without a DNA check. TRBV21-1 is a known pseudogene. This CDR3 is 18 amino acids long. The CDR3 loop is CASIALSRMTVSYNEQFF. As DNA, the CDR3 is TGTGCCAGCATCGCATTGAGCCGAATGACAGTTTCCTACAATGAGCAGTTCTTC.

The rearrangement links TRBV7-9 to TRBJ2-4; D gene uncertain. The J call is doubtful: the DNA matches TRBJ2-5 better. The germline gives CDR1 SEHNR, CDR2 FQNEAQ (reference sequence). The CDR3 runs 14 residues. The CDR3 loop reads CASSHTELLETQYF. In nucleotides, the CDR3 is TGTGCCAGCAGCCACACTGAACTTTTGGAGACCCAGTACTTC.

This clonotype was observed a few times. The chain couples TRBV5-1 to TRBJ2-7; D remains ambiguous. Germline V lookup: CDR1 SGHRS, CDR2 YFSETQ. The CDR3 is 14 residues long. V was clipped by 0 bases and J by 6 bases, with 13 bases between them. The CDR3 DNA is TGCGCCAGCAGCTTGGTGGGCCTATCACCCGAGCAGTACTTC. Translation gives CASSLVGLSPEQYF.

The sample holds a few counts of this clonotype. The gene calls are TRBV6-1 and TRBJ1-5; 9 bases are shared with TRBD1. The CDR3 is 15 residues long. Germline V gives CDR1 MNHNS, CDR2 SASEGT. J lost 4 bases, V lost 9 bases, and 10 bases had no gene match. CDR3 amino acids: CASTLSGQGNQPQHF. In DNA form, the CDR3 reads TGTGCCAGTACCCTCTCGGGACAGGGAAATCAGCCCCAGCATTTT.

Only a few counts were recorded for this clonotype. This chain joins TRBV5-5 and TRBJ2-3; TRBD2 aligns across 13 bases. Germline values: CDR1 SGHKS, CDR2 YYEKEE (reference sequence). The CDR3 totals 16 residues. Trimming at V came to 2 bases and at J to 3 bases, leaving 3 bases not matched to a gene. In DNA, the CDR3 is TGTGCCAGCAGCTTACTAGCGGGGGGGGAAACAGATACGCAGTATTTT. This translates into CASSLLAGGETDTQYF.

The genes are TRBV3-1 and TRBJ2-7; no reliable D call. The CDR3 has 13 residues. From germline, CDR1 is LGHDT and CDR2 YNNKEL (reference sequence). Between the trimmed V and J ends, which lost 0 bases and 5 bases, there was a span of 8 bases. The CDR3 sequence: CASSQDDKNEQYF. The CDR3 DNA sequence: TGTGCCAGCAGCCAAGATGACAAGAACGAGCAGTACTTC.

This clonotype occurred a few times. The chain carries TRBV29-1 and TRBJ2-5, with 9 bases matching TRBD1. The germline gives CDR1 SQVTM, CDR2 ANQGSEA. This CDR3 has 14 residues. Germline trimming cut 4 bases from V and 5 bases from J; bases unmatched to any gene: 8. The CDR3 DNA follows: TGCAGCGTTGTACGACAGGGGGAAGGCGAGACCCAGTACTTC. Translated, it gives CSVVRQGEGETQYF.

The chain uses TRBV21-1 and TRBJ2-3; TRBD2 reflects the table's D call only, with no check against the DNA. TRBV21-1 is classified as a pseudogene. The CDR3 runs to 15 residues. CDR3 coding DNA: TGTGCCAGCAGCAAATTCGGACTGACACCAGATACGCAGTATTTT. Translated, it gives CASSKFGLTPDTQYF.

This clonotype came up once. With a much larger clone just one base away, this may be a read error. This rearrangement joins TRBV27 to TRBJ2-1, with a weak D call TRBD1 (6 bases). The J call may not be correct, given that the DNA end is closer to TRBJ2-7. This CDR3 spans 12 amino acids. CDR1 and CDR2 (germline): MNHEY, SMNVEV (reference sequence). The CDR3 sequence: CASTTGYNEQYF. In DNA form, the CDR3 reads TGTGCCAGCACCACAGGGTACAATGAGCAGTACTTC.

This clonotype was seen only a few times. CDR3 sequence: CASSLFGTGNNEQFF. The CDR3 DNA reads TGTGCCAGCAGCTTGTTTGGGACAGGAAACAATGAGCAGTTCTTC. The V call is TRBV5-5, the J call TRBJ2-1; 8 bases match TRBD1. Trimming removed 1 base from V and 5 bases from J; junction bases left unmatched: 5. The length of the CDR3 is 15 residues. Per germline, CDR1 SGHKS and CDR2 YYEKEE (reference sequence).

The CDR3 region is CSVEGRTGKIAQYF. In nucleotides, the CDR3 is TGCAGCGTTGAAGGGAGGACAGGGAAGATTGCGCAGTATTTT. The V and J genes are TRBV29-1 and TRBJ2-3, with 8 nucleotides matching TRBD1. The V gene's germline CDR1 is SQVTM and CDR2 ANQGSEA. Trimming took 1 base from V and 10 from J; bases not matched to a gene: 10. This CDR3 has 14 residues.

A few counts support this clonotype. The chain has TRBV7-6 and TRBJ2-7, with TRBD1 identical over 7 bases. Germline CDR1 is SGHVS and CDR2 is FNYEAQ. The CDR3 contains 14 residues. After removal of 5 bases from V and 3 bases from J, the junction contained 7 bases not matched to a gene. The CDR3 is CASSPGTEIYEQYF. The CDR3 nucleotides are TGTGCCAGCAGCCCAGGGACAGAGATCTACGAGCAGTACTTC.

This clonotype occurred a few times. The chain employs TRBV5-6 and TRBJ1-5, with no clear D. CDR3 length: 15 residues. Germline CDR1 is SGHDT and CDR2 is YYEEEE. V was cut by 0 bases and J by 0 bases, with 7 bases left in between. The CDR3 sequence is CASSLVSASNQPQHF. CDR3 bases: TGTGCCAGCAGCTTGGTGTCAGCTAGCAATCAGCCCCAGCATTTT.

The chain combines TRBV7-8 with TRBJ1-6, with D perhaps matching TRBD1 (5 bases). The V end lost 5 bases, the J end lost 4 bases, and 12 bases lay between the germline ends. This CDR3 contains 15 residues. Germline V gene lookup returns CDR1 SGHVS and CDR2 FQNEAQ. This chain's CDR3 is CASSPRQGYNSPLHF. For the CDR3, the DNA is TGTGCCAGCAGCCCCCGTCAGGGTTATAATTCACCCCTCCACTTT.

This clonotype was detected a few times. The chain has TRBV10-3 and TRBJ2-7; TRBD2 matches 7 bases. The CDR3 has 12 residues. Unmatched junction bases numbered 8, after V lost 8 bases and J lost 7 bases. Germline values: CDR1 ENHRY, CDR2 SYGVKD. CDR3 protein: CAIEAGSGEQYF. The CDR3 coding sequence is TGTGCCATCGAAGCGGGATCGGGAGAGCAGTACTTC.

The chain is built from TRBV2 and TRBJ2-7, with 9 bases aligning to TRBD2. Germline V lookup: CDR1 SNHLY, CDR2 FYNNEI. The CDR3 is made up of 14 amino acids. With 6 bases clipped from V and 2 bases from J, the junction kept 5 bases outside the gene matches. CDR3 nucleotide sequence: TGTGCCAGCAGAGCTAGCGGGGCAACCTACGAGCAGTACTTC. Residues: CASRASGATYEQYF.

This clonotype has a single count. CDR3 amino acids: CSGPGLGADTQYF. The CDR3 region has the DNA TGCAGCGGACCGGGACTAGGGGCAGATACGCAGTATTTT. The genes are TRBV20-1 and TRBJ2-3, with 8 positions matching TRBD2. The CDR3 is 13 amino acids. The germline V gene encodes CDR1 DFQATT and CDR2 SNEGSKA (reference sequence).

This sequence joins TRBV7-2 and TRBJ2-7, with a tentative D call TRBD2 (6 bases). Trimming removed 4 bases at V and 2 bases at J, with 12 bases between. This CDR3 has 14 amino acids. The germline V gene encodes CDR1 SGHTA and CDR2 FQGNSA. The CDR3 sequence: CASSSGDSPYEQYF. The CDR3 DNA follows: TGTGCCAGCAGCTCCGGGGACTCTCCCTACGAGCAGTACTTC.

This clonotype has a count of ten or more. The chain employs TRBV27 and TRBJ2-1; no firm D call. In germline, CDR1 is MNHEY, CDR2 SMNVEV (reference sequence). Trimming left V 0 bases short and J 0 bases short, with 6 bases between. The CDR3 extends over 15 amino acids. The DNA of the CDR3 is TGTGCCAGCAGTTTATCGGTCAGCTCCTACAATGAGCAGTTCTTC. It codes for CASSLSVSSYNEQFF.

This chain uses TRBV19 with TRBJ2-4; 7 bases are shared with TRBD1. The CDR3 runs to 15 residues. CDR1 is LNHDA, CDR2 SQIVND, per germline (reference sequence). The V gene end was trimmed by 4 bases and the J gene end by 6 bases; junction bases not matched to a gene: 9. CDR3 sequence reads: CASSTPTGSVNIQYF. CDR3 nucleotide sequence: TGTGCCAGTAGTACCCCGACAGGGTCCGTAAACATTCAGTACTTC.

This sequence joins TRBV15 and TRBJ2-7; D is unresolved. Germline V gene sequence: CDR1 LNHNV, CDR2 YYDKDF (reference sequence). Trimming took 0 bases from V and 0 from J, leaving 12 bases between them. CDR3 length equals 16 residues. The CDR3 nucleotides read TGTGCCACCAGCAGAGATCGAGGATTGAGCTCCTACGAGCAGTACTTC. Its protein is CATSRDRGLSSYEQYF. Complete variable domain (other parts from reference TRBV15 and TRBJ2-7): DAMVIQNPRYQVTQFGKPVTLSCSQTLNHNVMYWYQQKSSQAPKLLFHYYDKDFNNEADTPDNFQSRRPNTSFCFLDIRSPGLGDTAMYLCATSRDRGLSSYEQYFGPGTRLTVT.